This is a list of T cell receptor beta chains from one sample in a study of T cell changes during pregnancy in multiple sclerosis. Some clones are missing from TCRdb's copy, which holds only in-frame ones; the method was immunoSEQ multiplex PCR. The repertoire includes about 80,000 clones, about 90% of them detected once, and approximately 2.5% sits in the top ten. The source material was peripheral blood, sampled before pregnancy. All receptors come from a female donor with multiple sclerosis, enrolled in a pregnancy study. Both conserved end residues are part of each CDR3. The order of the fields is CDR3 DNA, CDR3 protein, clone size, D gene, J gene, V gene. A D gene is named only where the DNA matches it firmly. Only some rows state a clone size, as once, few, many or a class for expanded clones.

cdr3_nt: TGTGCCAGCAGACAATGGGCAGGGGGAAGAGACGAGCAGTACTTC; cdr3_aa: CASRQWAGGRDEQYF; clone_size: .; d_call: TRBD1; j_call: TRBJ2-7; v_call: TRBV7-8
cdr3_nt: TGTGCCAGCAGCAACCCGACTGGGACAGGGGGTGGCTACACCTTC; cdr3_aa: CASSNPTGTGGGYTF; clone_size: .; d_call: TRBD1; j_call: TRBJ1-2; v_call: TRBV6-5
cdr3_nt: TGTGCCAGCAGCCAAGATTCAAATAGCGGACAAGCCTACGAGCAGTACTTC; cdr3_aa: CASSQDSNSGQAYEQYF; clone_size: .; d_call: .; j_call: TRBJ2-7; v_call: TRBV4-2
cdr3_nt: TGTGCCAGCAGCCTGGGAAGACAGGGGGATGAAAAACTGTTTTTT; cdr3_aa: CASSLGRQGDEKLFF; clone_size: .; d_call: TRBD1; j_call: TRBJ1-4; v_call: TRBV5-4
cdr3_nt: TGTGCCAGCAGCGCCCTTTCCGGGGAGCTGTTTTTT; cdr3_aa: CASSALSGELFF; clone_size: few; d_call: .; j_call: TRBJ2-2; v_call: TRBV9
cdr3_nt: TGTGCCAGTACCGGCCCGTTGAGGGATGGAGCCTACGAGCAGTACTTC; cdr3_aa: CASTGPLRDGAYEQYF; clone_size: .; d_call: .; j_call: TRBJ2-7; v_call: TRBV19
cdr3_nt: TGTGCCAGTAGTGGTTACAGGACGAACACTGAAGCTTTCTTT; cdr3_aa: CASSGYRTNTEAFF; clone_size: .; d_call: .; j_call: TRBJ1-1; v_call: TRBV19
cdr3_nt: TGTGCCAGCTCACTACTAGGACAGGGAAGTTATCAGCCCCAGCATTTT; cdr3_aa: CASSLLGQGSYQPQHF; clone_size: .; d_call: TRBD1; j_call: TRBJ1-5; v_call: TRBV18
cdr3_nt: TGTGCCAGCAGCCTCCTCGGAGGTGGCGGGCGATCAGATACGCAGTATTTT; cdr3_aa: CASSLLGGGGRSDTQYF; clone_size: .; d_call: .; j_call: TRBJ2-3; v_call: TRBV27
cdr3_nt: TGTGCCAGCAGCGCCAGGTCGGGATATGGCTACACCTTC; cdr3_aa: CASSARSGYGYTF; clone_size: .; d_call: .; j_call: TRBJ1-2; v_call: TRBV9
cdr3_nt: TGTGCCAGCAGTTTTTCTCGACAGGTCTATGGCTACACCTTC; cdr3_aa: CASSFSRQVYGYTF; clone_size: .; d_call: .; j_call: TRBJ1-2; v_call: TRBV28
cdr3_nt: TGTGCCAGCAGTGAGTCAGGGGGCAGTAATTCACCCCTCCACTTT; cdr3_aa: CASSESGGSNSPLHF; clone_size: .; d_call: TRBD1; j_call: TRBJ1-6; v_call: TRBV2
cdr3_nt: TGTGCCAGCAGCTTCCGTCTAAGCGTCCAAGAGACCCAGTACTTC; cdr3_aa: CASSFRLSVQETQYF; clone_size: .; d_call: .; j_call: TRBJ2-5; v_call: TRBV7-2
cdr3_nt: TGCGCCAGCAGCCCAGGGGGCGGTGAGACCCAGTACTTC; cdr3_aa: CASSPGGGETQYF; clone_size: .; d_call: TRBD1; j_call: TRBJ2-5; v_call: TRBV5-1
cdr3_nt: TGTGCCAGCAGCTTAGTAGCGGGGAACACTGAAGCTTTCTTT; cdr3_aa: CASSLVAGNTEAFF; clone_size: .; d_call: .; j_call: TRBJ1-1; v_call: TRBV7-9
cdr3_nt: TGTGCCAGTAGTATGGACATCTCTGGGGCCAACGTCCTGACTTTC; cdr3_aa: CASSMDISGANVLTF; clone_size: once; d_call: .; j_call: TRBJ2-6; v_call: TRBV19
cdr3_nt: TGCGCCAGCAGCCATGTATTCGGGGTTAACTATGGCTACACCTTC; cdr3_aa: CASSHVFGVNYGYTF; clone_size: .; d_call: .; j_call: TRBJ1-2; v_call: TRBV4-1
cdr3_nt: TGTGCCAGTAGTATTGGGAGTAGTAGGGTCTCTGGAAACACCATATATTTT; cdr3_aa: CASSIGSSRVSGNTIYF; clone_size: .; d_call: .; j_call: TRBJ1-3; v_call: TRBV19
cdr3_nt: TGTGCCAGCAGCTTAACCCCCGGGTCTAGCGGGAGTAGGACCCAAGAGACCCAGTACTTC; cdr3_aa: CASSLTPGSSGSRTQETQYF; clone_size: .; d_call: TRBD2; j_call: TRBJ2-5; v_call: TRBV7-6
cdr3_nt: TGTGCCAGCAGTGAAGCGCTTCGGCAGGGCGGAAACACCATATATTTT; cdr3_aa: CASSEALRQGGNTIYF; clone_size: .; d_call: .; j_call: TRBJ1-3; v_call: TRBV2
cdr3_nt: TGTGCCAGCCGCTTGAGGGACAGGCCCAACGAGCAGTACTTC; cdr3_aa: CASRLRDRPNEQYF; clone_size: .; d_call: TRBD1; j_call: TRBJ2-7; v_call: TRBV2
cdr3_nt: TGCGCCAGCAGCTTGGCAGCGGGGAGGGCCTACGAGCAGTACTTC; cdr3_aa: CASSLAAGRAYEQYF; clone_size: .; d_call: TRBD2; j_call: TRBJ2-7; v_call: TRBV5-1
cdr3_nt: TGTGCCAGCAGTTTGAGCGGGAGTATTTCAGGAGAGCAGTACTTC; cdr3_aa: CASSLSGSISGEQYF; clone_size: .; d_call: TRBD2; j_call: TRBJ2-7; v_call: TRBV27
cdr3_nt: TGTGCCAGCGGGAAGCGGGAGGGCTACGAGCAGTACTTC; cdr3_aa: CASGKREGYEQYF; clone_size: .; d_call: TRBD2; j_call: TRBJ2-7; v_call: TRBV28
cdr3_nt: TGTGCCAGCAGTTACTCCTCCGACAGTAACTACGAGCAGTACTTC; cdr3_aa: CASSYSSDSNYEQYF; clone_size: once; d_call: .; j_call: TRBJ2-7; v_call: TRBV6-5
cdr3_nt: TGCGCCAGCAGCTTGGGGGCGGGAGGACGCCACGAGCAGTACTTC; cdr3_aa: CASSLGAGGRHEQYF; clone_size: .; d_call: TRBD2; j_call: TRBJ2-7; v_call: TRBV5-1
cdr3_nt: TGTGCCAGCAGTTACTCGTCAGGGTATTCCTACGAGCAGTACTTC; cdr3_aa: CASSYSSGYSYEQYF; clone_size: .; d_call: .; j_call: TRBJ2-7; v_call: TRBV6-5
cdr3_nt: TGCGCCAGCAGCCGGGAAGTCCAGGGGGTTGGCAATGAGCAGTTCTTC; cdr3_aa: CASSREVQGVGNEQFF; clone_size: .; d_call: TRBD1; j_call: TRBJ2-1; v_call: TRBV5-1
cdr3_nt: TGCAGTGCTAGGGTCGGAAACATTCAGTACTTC; cdr3_aa: CSARVGNIQYF; clone_size: .; d_call: .; j_call: TRBJ2-4; v_call: TRBV20-1
cdr3_nt: TGTGCCAGCAGCTTACTCCGTCGGGGAACCCGAGAGCAGTTCTTC; cdr3_aa: CASSLLRRGTREQFF; clone_size: .; d_call: .; j_call: TRBJ2-1; v_call: TRBV7-2
cdr3_nt: TGTGCCAGCAGCCAAGAGAGGCGGCCCACTACCTACACAGATACGCAGTATTTT; cdr3_aa: CASSQERRPTTYTDTQYF; clone_size: .; d_call: .; j_call: TRBJ2-3; v_call: TRBV4-2
cdr3_nt: TGTGCCAGCAGTGAATGGGACTCTAACAATGAGCAGTTCTTC; cdr3_aa: CASSEWDSNNEQFF; clone_size: .; d_call: .; j_call: TRBJ2-1; v_call: TRBV25-1
cdr3_nt: TGTGCCAGTAGACAGGGGGCTTCGGGTTCCAATGAGCAGTTCTTC; cdr3_aa: CASRQGASGSNEQFF; clone_size: .; d_call: TRBD1; j_call: TRBJ2-1; v_call: TRBV19
cdr3_nt: TGCGCCAGCAGCCGTGAGGGACAGGGTAATGAAAAACTGTTTTTT; cdr3_aa: CASSREGQGNEKLFF; clone_size: .; d_call: TRBD1; j_call: TRBJ1-4; v_call: TRBV4-1
cdr3_nt: TGTGCCAGCAGTTTAGGGCAGGGATCCGAGCAGTACTTC; cdr3_aa: CASSLGQGSEQYF; clone_size: .; d_call: .; j_call: TRBJ2-7; v_call: TRBV28
cdr3_nt: TGTGCCACCCTTCCGGGGGGGACAACGAACTACGAGCAGTACTTC; cdr3_aa: CATLPGGTTNYEQYF; clone_size: .; d_call: TRBD2; j_call: TRBJ2-7; v_call: TRBV28
cdr3_nt: TGTGCCAGCAGCCAAGAGAGCCGCGCCGGGGAGCTGTTTTTT; cdr3_aa: CASSQESRAGELFF; clone_size: .; d_call: .; j_call: TRBJ2-2; v_call: TRBV4-2
cdr3_nt: TGTGCCTGGACCGCTCGGGGGTCCCCCTCCTACAATGAGCAGTTCTTC; cdr3_aa: CAWTARGSPSYNEQFF; clone_size: .; d_call: .; j_call: TRBJ2-1; v_call: TRBV30
cdr3_nt: TGTGCCAGCAGCTCCGGGGGGCGCCGGGTAGCGGGAGGGGGTACCGGGGAGCTGTTTTTT; cdr3_aa: CASSSGGRRVAGGGTGELFF; clone_size: .; d_call: TRBD2; j_call: TRBJ2-2; v_call: TRBV11-3
cdr3_nt: TGTGCCAGCAGAAGGACAGACACGTTTACCTCTGGGGCCAACGTCCTGACTTTC; cdr3_aa: CASRRTDTFTSGANVLTF; clone_size: .; d_call: .; j_call: TRBJ2-6; v_call: TRBV7-9
cdr3_nt: TGTGCCAGCAGCGTAACCCCGGGTGAGCAGTTCTTC; cdr3_aa: CASSVTPGEQFF; clone_size: .; d_call: .; j_call: TRBJ2-1; v_call: TRBV9
cdr3_nt: TGTGCCAGCAGCTTAGAATTGTCTAGCGGGAGTAATATGAATGAGCAGTTCTTC; cdr3_aa: CASSLELSSGSNMNEQFF; clone_size: .; d_call: TRBD2; j_call: TRBJ2-1; v_call: TRBV7-9
cdr3_nt: TGTGCCAGCAGCCCAATCGGGGTTTGGGAGACCCAGTACTTC; cdr3_aa: CASSPIGVWETQYF; clone_size: .; d_call: .; j_call: TRBJ2-5; v_call: TRBV5-4
cdr3_nt: TGTGCCAGCAGCTTGGGCCAGGGCGATCAGCCCCAGCATTTT; cdr3_aa: CASSLGQGDQPQHF; clone_size: .; d_call: .; j_call: TRBJ1-5; v_call: TRBV7-8
cdr3_nt: TGCGCCAGCAGCTTGAAACTGGGGGCCGCAGATACGCAGTATTTT; cdr3_aa: CASSLKLGAADTQYF; clone_size: few; d_call: .; j_call: TRBJ2-3; v_call: TRBV5-1
cdr3_nt: TGTGCCAGCAGCAGGCGGACTGGCGCGAACACCGGGGAGCTGTTTTTT; cdr3_aa: CASSRRTGANTGELFF; clone_size: .; d_call: .; j_call: TRBJ2-2; v_call: TRBV5-6
cdr3_nt: TGTGCCAGCAGTTTAGGACAGTTCTCTGGAAACACCATATATTTT; cdr3_aa: CASSLGQFSGNTIYF; clone_size: .; d_call: .; j_call: TRBJ1-3; v_call: TRBV28
cdr3_nt: TGTGCCAGCAGCTTATCAACCTATTATGGCTACACCTTC; cdr3_aa: CASSLSTYYGYTF; clone_size: .; d_call: .; j_call: TRBJ1-2; v_call: TRBV7-9
cdr3_nt: TGTGCCAGCAGCTTCGGACTAGCGGGAGTCTGGGAGCAGTTCTTC; cdr3_aa: CASSFGLAGVWEQFF; clone_size: many; d_call: TRBD2; j_call: TRBJ2-1; v_call: TRBV7-8
cdr3_nt: TGTGCCAGCCCCGGGCACCGGGCGGGGGATGAAGCTTTCTTT; cdr3_aa: CASPGHRAGDEAFF; clone_size: .; d_call: .; j_call: TRBJ1-1; v_call: TRBV2
cdr3_nt: TGCGCCAGCAGCTTGGGATCAGGGACAGGGGTGGCCGATACGCAGTATTTT; cdr3_aa: CASSLGSGTGVADTQYF; clone_size: .; d_call: TRBD1; j_call: TRBJ2-3; v_call: TRBV5-1
cdr3_nt: TGTGCCAGCAGCTTGTCCGGGTTGAACGATGAGCAGTTCTTC; cdr3_aa: CASSLSGLNDEQFF; clone_size: .; d_call: .; j_call: TRBJ2-1; v_call: TRBV5-6
cdr3_nt: TGTGCCAGCAGCAAAGGGACAGCGGGAGCTAACTATGGCTACACCTTC; cdr3_aa: CASSKGTAGANYGYTF; clone_size: once; d_call: TRBD1; j_call: TRBJ1-2; v_call: TRBV6-6
cdr3_nt: TGCAGTGCTAGCGGGAGGAATGAGCAGTTCTTC; cdr3_aa: CSASGRNEQFF; clone_size: .; d_call: TRBD2; j_call: TRBJ2-1; v_call: TRBV20-1